Included here is one TCR beta chain sequence, with context. The antigen is undetermined. The data were obtained in a study of cytomegalovirus exposure and HLA in healthy donors. PCR employed 60 Vbeta and 13 Jbeta primers. Repertoires were generated with immunoSEQ multiplex PCR, while TCRdb's copy carries only in-frame clones and drops some. The table has 170,000 or so clones, around 83% seen once. After removal of 5 bases from V and 2 bases from J, the junction contained 8 bases not matched to a gene. This CDR3 has 16 residues. Germline V lookup: CDR1 MDHEN, CDR2 SYDVKM. Study-level results: The analysis excluded some indistinguishable V segments, including TRBV6-2 and TRBV6-3. A later analysis by the authors found several of the most significant clusters apparently linked to common viral pathogens.

The chain uses TRBV28 and TRBJ2-2; 7 bases fit TRBD1. This clonotype was obtained from a man over 45 in good health and CMV-seronegative. The sample was PBMCs. The CDR3 here is CASSPGDSQNTGELFF. CDR3 sequence (DNA): TGTGCCAGCAGTCCCGGGGACAGTCAAAACACCGGGGAGCTGTTTTTT.